The 8 T cell receptor beta chains reported below all come from one sample, sequenced in a study of shared clonotypes between healthy human individuals. Clones were read by immunoSEQ multiplex PCR, and TCRdb kept only the in-frame ones, dropping some. The data hold roughly 2,300,000 clones, with less than 95% observed a single time. Input material: naive CD4+ T cells from PBMCs. The subset denotes: CD45RA+ positively selected. These receptor sequences come from a young man in good health. Some clones in this sample may be carry-over from other donors' samples.

With respect to this clone: This sample also contains other DNA sequences that code for the same CDR3. The J gene is TRBJ2-7, the V gene TRBV4-2, with D possibly matching TRBD1 (6 bases). Germline V CDR1 and CDR2: LGHNA, YNFKEQ. The CDR3 consists of 14 residues. The V and J ends lost 0 bases and 3 bases respectively, with 9 bases between them. This CDR3 is CASSQEGRGYEQYF. The DNA for the CDR3 is TGTGCCAGCAGCCAAGAGGGCAGGGGCTACGAGCAGTACTTC.

This clone is a singleton in its sample. This chain links TRBV28 with TRBJ2-2; the match to TRBD2 covers 11 bases. The germline V gene has CDR1 MDHEN and CDR2 SYDVKM. The CDR3 contains 21 residues. J gave up 4 bases and V 5 bases, and 21 bases lay outside the gene matches. CDR3 DNA sequence: TGTGCCAGCAGTCCCCGCCCGGGCACCCATATAGCGGGGGGGGTCACCGGGGAGCTGTTTTTT. Encoded protein: CASSPRPGTHIAGGVTGELFF.

The J gene is TRBJ2-7, the V gene TRBV7-2; D unclear. This CDR3 is 13 amino acids long. Trimming removed 5 bases at V and 4 bases at J, with 12 bases between. Germline CDR1 is SGHTA and CDR2 is FQGNSA. CDR3 residues: CASSHDGAYEQYF. In DNA form, the CDR3 reads TGTGCCAGCAGCCACGACGGAGCTTACGAGCAGTACTTC.

V and J are TRBV28 and TRBJ1-5, with D uncertain. Germline V gives CDR1 MDHEN, CDR2 SYDVKM. The CDR3 has 16 amino acids. V was shortened by 2 bases and J by 2 bases, with 13 bases between the two germline ends. CDR3 in amino acids: CASSLSAVFGNQPQHF. The DNA of the CDR3 is TGTGCCAGCAGTTTAAGTGCGGTGTTCGGCAATCAGCCCCAGCATTTT.

V is TRBV5-1 and J is TRBJ1-1; D is uncertain. This CDR3 comprises 16 residues. Trimming stripped 0 bases from V and 4 bases from J, with 16 bases between. Germline loops: CDR1 SGHRS, CDR2 YFSETQ. As DNA, the CDR3 is TGCGCCAGCAGCTTGGGGCTCAACCCAAGGACCACTGAAGCTTTCTTT. Its protein is CASSLGLNPRTTEAFF.

V gene TRBV2 combines with J gene TRBJ2-1; 9 nucleotides match TRBD2. This CDR3 is built from 16 residues. V shed 5 bases, J shed 9 bases, and the junction held 14 bases outside the gene matches. CDR1 is SNHLY and CDR2 is FYNNEI in the germline V gene. The CDR3 loop reads CASSRRDSGSWGEQFF. CDR3 DNA: TGTGCCAGCAGTAGGCGCGATAGCGGGAGCTGGGGTGAGCAGTTCTTC.

Details on this clone: The same CDR3 arises from other DNA sequences in this sample as well. The chain uses TRBV15 and TRBJ1-5; D gene unclear. CDR3 length: 12 residues. From germline, CDR1 is LNHNV and CDR2 YYDKDF (reference sequence). V lost 5 bases to trimming and J lost 3 bases, with 5 bases between them. The CDR3: CATSQPNQPQHF. CDR3 nucleotides: TGTGCCACCAGCCAGCCCAATCAGCCCCAGCATTTT.

This clone was seen only once. The same CDR3 is also encoded by other DNA sequences in this sample. This sequence joins TRBV5-1 and TRBJ2-5; 7 nucleotides agree with TRBD1. V was clipped by 2 bases and J by 3 bases; unmatched bases: 4. The CDR3 is made up of 14 amino acids. Germline CDR1 is SGHRS and CDR2 is YFSETQ. CDR3 in DNA: TGCGCCAGCAGCTTAACAGGGGCTGAAGAGACCCAGTACTTC. Protein sequence: CASSLTGAEETQYF.